What follows are 23 T cell receptor beta chains derived from one specimen sequenced in a study of CD8 T cells in ankylosing spondylitis. In TCRdb, the 5' RACE reads were re-called with MiXCR into one record per CDR3 protein. The sample records some 840,000 distinct CDR3 sequences, 10% to 15% being singletons. Findings and caveats of the study: Among TCR beta sequences, a motif of eight highly homologous variants appeared characteristic of ankylosing spondylitis blood.

Their antigen targets remain unknown. The specimen was blood, either unsorted or a sorted T cell fraction (not recorded which). The receptors originated from a male donor with ankylosing spondylitis.

On this clonotype: A much larger clonotype is one base distant, so this may be a read error. The chain has TRBV12-5 and TRBJ2-1; the D call may be TRBD1 or TRBD2 (6 bases each). The CDR3 runs 15 residues. In germline, CDR1 is LGHNT, CDR2 FRNRAP. As DNA, the CDR3 is TGTGCTAGTGGCCGGGGGCAATCGCTATACAGTGAGCAGTTCTTC. Translation: CASGRGQSLYSEQFF. The full variable domain, with the rest looked up from reference TRBV12-5 and TRBJ2-1, is DARVTQTPRHKVTEMGQEVTMRCQPILGHNTVFWYRQTMMQGLELLAYFRNRAPLDDSGMPKDRFSAEMPDATLATLKIQPSEPRDSAVYFCASGRGQSLYSEQFFGPGTRLTVL.

This chain joins TRBV18 and TRBJ2-7; D could derive from TRBD1 or TRBD2 (5 bases each). CDR3 length: 14 amino acids. The V gene's germline CDR1 is KGHSH and CDR2 LQKENI. V was pared by 4 bases and J by 0 bases, with 10 bases between. This chain's CDR3 is CASSRGTDSYEQYF. The CDR3 DNA sequence: TGTGCCAGCTCACGGGGGACGGACTCCTACGAGCAGTACTTC.

This clonotype was counted ten times or more. The chain links TRBV5-1 to TRBJ2-1, with D possibly matching TRBD1 (6 bases). Germline CDR1 and CDR2: SGHRS and YFSETQ. Trimming shortened V by 0 bases and J by 0 bases, and 10 bases separated the two germline ends. There are 16 residues in the CDR3. CDR3 bases: TGCGCCAGCAGCTTGGTCCCGACAGGCTCCTACAATGAGCAGTTCTTC. It codes for CASSLVPTGSYNEQFF. Supplemented by reference TRBV5-1 and TRBJ2-1, the full variable domain reads KAGVTQTPRYLIKTRGQQVTLSCSPISGHRSVSWYQQTPGQGLQFLFEYFSETQRNKGNFPGRFSGRQFSNSRSEMNVSTLELGDSALYLCASSLVPTGSYNEQFFGPGTRLTVL.

The chain couples TRBV6-1 to TRBJ2-7; unclear D gene. There are 13 residues in the CDR3. V lost 9 bases to trimming and J lost 0 bases, with 12 bases between them. From germline, CDR1 is MNHNS and CDR2 SASEGT. This CDR3 is CASTRPSSYEQYF. Written as DNA, the CDR3 is TGTGCCAGTACCCGACCTAGCTCCTACGAGCAGTACTTC.

This clonotype has a count of ten or more. The CDR3 reads CSAWPDANYNEQFF. The CDR3 bases are TGCAGTGCTTGGCCGGACGCGAATTACAATGAGCAGTTCTTC. V is TRBV20-1 and J is TRBJ2-1; no definite D call. Trimming removed 5 bases at V and 4 bases at J, with 15 bases between. The germline V gene encodes CDR1 DFQATT and CDR2 SNEGSKA (reference sequence). This CDR3 comprises 14 residues.

The sample holds a few counts of this clonotype. The chain couples TRBV6-1 to TRBJ1-5, with TRBD1 matching over 7 bases. Germline V gene lookup returns CDR1 MNHNS and CDR2 SASEGT. J gave up 1 base and V 10 bases, and 10 bases lay outside the gene matches. The CDR3 runs to 15 residues. The CDR3 sequence: CATGIRDSSNQPQHF. Here the CDR3 DNA reads TGTGCCACCGGAATAAGGGACAGCAGCAATCAGCCCCAGCATTTT.

Ten or more counts support this clonotype. The V gene is TRBV20-1, the J gene TRBJ1-6; D gene unclear. Germline V gene data show CDR1 as DFQATT and CDR2 as SNEGSKA (reference sequence). The CDR3 spans 15 residues. V lost 2 bases and J 9 bases, leaving 17 bases between the germline ends. The CDR3 sequence is CSARTADQFPSPLHF. Here the CDR3 DNA reads TGCAGTGCTAGAACGGCAGATCAGTTCCCTTCACCCCTCCACTTT.

This chain uses TRBV20-1 with TRBJ2-7; D may be TRBD2 (5 bases). CDR3 length equals 13 residues. Germline-derived CDR1 and CDR2 are DFQATT and SNEGSKA (reference sequence). V was clipped by 6 bases and J by 2 bases, with 14 bases between them. The CDR3 sequence: CSALDSITYEQYF. As DNA, the CDR3 is TGCAGTGCCTTGGACTCGATAACCTACGAGCAGTACTTC.

This clonotype was counted at least ten times. The chain uses TRBV20-1 and TRBJ2-7, with 7 bases identical to TRBD1. Germline CDR1 reads DFQATT; CDR2 reads SNEGSKA (reference sequence). This CDR3 contains 15 residues. Trimming cost V 3 bases and J 2 bases; bases outside gene matches: 10. The CDR3 DNA is TGCAGTGCTAGTTATAGCTCGGGACAGACCTACGAGCAGTACTTC. Translating gives CSASYSSGQTYEQYF.

This clonotype was observed many times. The chain recombines TRBV7-2 with TRBJ1-3; the D gene is possibly TRBD1 (6 bases). Trimming pared 7 bases from V and 4 bases from J, leaving 14 bases between. The germline CDR1 and CDR2 sequences are SGHTA and FQGNSA. This CDR3 has 14 residues. The CDR3 nucleotides read TGTGCCAGCAAGACAGGCAGAACAGGAAACACCATATATTTT. It yields the protein CASKTGRTGNTIYF. Based on the CDR3 plus reference TRBV7-2 and TRBJ1-3, the full variable domain is GAGVSQSPSNKVTEKGKDVELRCDPISGHTALYWYRQSLGQGLEFLIYFQGNSAPDKSGLPSDRFSAERTGGSVSTLTIQRTQQEDSAVYLCASKTGRTGNTIYFGEGSWLTVV.

This clonotype was picked up a small number of times. V and J are TRBV3-1 and TRBJ2-7; D unclear. This CDR3 region has 14 residues. V lost 6 bases and J lost 0, with 12 bases in between. The germline V gene has CDR1 LGHDT and CDR2 YNNKEL (reference sequence). The CDR3 reads CASSSPLVSYEQYF. The CDR3 DNA reads TGTGCCAGCAGTAGTCCTCTGGTCTCCTACGAGCAGTACTTC.

A few counts support this clonotype. The chain uses TRBV20-1 and TRBJ2-5; no reliable D call. In germline, CDR1 is DFQATT, CDR2 SNEGSKA (reference sequence). CDR3 length: 11 amino acids. The V gene lost 5 bases and the J gene lost 5 bases, with 9 bases spanning the gap. The chain's CDR3 is CSAGLGETQYF. CDR3 DNA: TGCAGTGCTGGTCTGGGGGAGACCCAGTACTTC.

This clonotype was picked up many times. This rearrangement joins TRBV20-1 to TRBJ2-1; possibly TRBD1 for D (5 bases). Trimming took 2 bases from V and 2 from J, leaving 7 bases between them. The CDR3 covers 13 residues. Looked up from germline, CDR1 is DFQATT and CDR2 is SNEGSKA (reference sequence). Written as DNA, the CDR3 is TGCAGTGCTAGAACGGACACCTACAATGAGCAGTTCTTC. It encodes CSARTDTYNEQFF.

This chain uses TRBV28 with TRBJ1-2; 8 bases line up with TRBD1. With 5 bases clipped from V and 13 bases from J, the junction kept 9 bases outside the gene matches. The CDR3 consists of 12 residues. In germline, CDR1 is MDHEN, CDR2 SYDVKM. The CDR3 loop is CASSTPGGWVTF. CDR3 coding DNA: TGTGCCAGCAGTACTCCAGGGGGCTGGGTCACCTTC.

A few counts support this clonotype. The chain links TRBV28 to TRBJ1-5; no clear D. Deletions cut 5 bases from V and 6 bases from J, with 11 bases between. This CDR3 is 13 amino acids long. From germline, CDR1 is MDHEN and CDR2 SYDVKM. CDR3 loop: CASSLGSIQPQHF. The CDR3 coding sequence is TGTGCCAGCAGTCTGGGATCGATTCAGCCCCAGCATTTT.

This clonotype was counted a few times. This sequence joins TRBV28 and TRBJ1-6; the D is unclear. The length of the CDR3 is 15 residues. The V and J ends lost 2 bases and 9 bases respectively, with 14 bases between them. The V gene's germline CDR1 is MDHEN and CDR2 SYDVKM. The CDR3 DNA follows: TGTGCCAGCAGTTTAAGGCGGCCTTTAACTTCACCCCTCCACTTT. This encodes CASSLRRPLTSPLHF.

This clonotype was detected only a few times. The junction does not match germline at one end; this may be a read error. This CDR3 reads CASSLGQFTYEQYF. The CDR3 nucleotides read TGTGCCAGCAGTTTAGGACAGTTTACCTACGAGCAGTACTTC. The chain employs TRBV7-2 and TRBJ2-7, with D possibly being TRBD1 (6 bases). Germline V gene data show CDR1 as SGHTA and CDR2 as FQGNSA. This CDR3 is 14 amino acids long. Based on the CDR3 plus reference TRBV7-2 and TRBJ2-7, the full variable domain is GAGVSQSPSNKVTEKGKDVELRCDPISGHTALYWYRQSLGQGLEFLIYFQGNSAPDKSGLPSDRFSAERTGGSVSTLTIQRTQQEDSAVYLCASSLGQFTYEQYFGPGTRLTVT.

This clonotype was detected a few times. V gene TRBV7-2 combines with J gene TRBJ1-1, with D hard to call. The CDR3 spans 16 residues. The germline V and J ends were trimmed by 2 bases and 0 bases, with 13 bases remaining between them. Germline V CDR1 and CDR2: SGHTA, FQGNSA. DNA of the CDR3: TGTGCCAGCAGCTTACACACAAGGAAAATGAACACTGAAGCTTTCTTT. It yields the protein CASSLHTRKMNTEAFF.

This clonotype has ten or more counts. The chain has TRBV6-1 and TRBJ1-1; tentative D call: TRBD1 (5 bases). Germline CDR1 and CDR2: MNHNS and SASEGT. The CDR3 is 14 residues long. Trimming left V 6 bases short and J 7 bases short, with 18 bases between. The CDR3 region is CASSSPGVLDEAFF. CDR3 bases: TGTGCCAGCAGCTCCCCGGGGGTTCTCGATGAAGCTTTCTTT.

The chain recombines TRBV7-3 with TRBJ1-1, with 8 bases identical to TRBD1. Germline trimming cut 5 bases from V and 7 bases from J; bases unmatched to any gene: 12. The germline gives CDR1 SGHTA, CDR2 FQGTGA. The CDR3 is 15 residues long. The CDR3 bases are TGTGCCAGCAGCCCGAACCCTCAGGGGGCGAGTGAAGCTTTCTTT. This translates into CASSPNPQGASEAFF. The variable domain in full, with the rest retrieved from reference TRBV7-3 and TRBJ1-1, is GAGVSQTPSNKVTEKGKYVELRCDPISGHTALYWYRQSLGQGPEFLIYFQGTGAADDSGLPNDRFFAVRPEGSVSTLKIQRTERGDSAVYLCASSPNPQGASEAFFGQGTRLTVV.

This chain connects TRBV20-1 to TRBJ1-3; TRBD1 might be the D (6 bases). Trimming removed 5 bases at V and 8 bases at J, with 16 bases between. This CDR3 contains 13 residues. Germline V gene lookup returns CDR1 DFQATT and CDR2 SNEGSKA (reference sequence). This CDR3 is CSAGGGPLDTIYF. DNA for the CDR3: TGCAGTGCTGGCGGGGGGCCTTTAGACACCATATATTTT.

CDR3 bases: TGCAGTGCTAGAGTTTCTAGCGGGGGGGCGGGAGATACGCAGTATTTT. Amino acid sequence: CSARVSSGGAGDTQYF. The gene calls are TRBV20-1 and TRBJ2-3, with 12 positions matching TRBD2. J was trimmed by 5 bases and V by 1 base; bases with no gene match: 7. This CDR3 has 16 residues. Germline CDR1 reads DFQATT; CDR2 reads SNEGSKA (reference sequence).

This clonotype was detected many times. The CDR3 region has the DNA TGTGCCAGCAGTACTAGCGGGGGGTATACCGGGGAGCTGTTTTTT. Protein: CASSTSGGYTGELFF. This chain connects TRBV6-5 to TRBJ2-2; 12 nucleotides line up with TRBD2. The germline V gene encodes CDR1 MNHEY and CDR2 SVGAGI. V lost 5 bases, J lost 5 bases, and 3 bases stayed unmatched. The CDR3 runs 15 residues.